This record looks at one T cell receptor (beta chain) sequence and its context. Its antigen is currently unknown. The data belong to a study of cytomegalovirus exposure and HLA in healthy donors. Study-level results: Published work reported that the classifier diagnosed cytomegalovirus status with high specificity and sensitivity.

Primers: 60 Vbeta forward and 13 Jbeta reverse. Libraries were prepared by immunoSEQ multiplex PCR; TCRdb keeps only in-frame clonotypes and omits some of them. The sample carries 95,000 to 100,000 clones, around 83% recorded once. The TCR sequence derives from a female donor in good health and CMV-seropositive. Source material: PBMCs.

The CDR3 spells CASSPRQGFSGNTIYF. CDR3 DNA: TGTGCCAGCTCACCACGACAGGGATTCTCTGGAAACACCATATATTTT. The chain combines TRBV18 with TRBJ1-3; 7 positions match TRBD1. CDR3 length: 16 amino acids. CDR1 and CDR2 (germline): KGHSH, LQKENI. The V gene end was trimmed by 1 base and the J gene end by 0 bases; junction bases not matched to a gene: 3. Using reference TRBV18 and TRBJ1-3 for the parts outside the CDR3, the full variable domain is NAGVMQNPRHLVRRRGQEARLRCSPMKGHSHVYWYRQLPEEGLKFMVYLQKENIIDESGMPKERFSAEFPKEGPSILRIQQVVRGDSAAYFCASSPRQGFSGNTIYFGEGSWLTVV.